The 7 T cell receptor beta chains in this list originate from one sample, sequenced in a study of vaccination and CD4 T cells after COVID-19. An Oncomine TCR Beta short-read assay was used to sequence the DNA from cultured CD4+ T cells. Each CDR3 protein gets one entry after TCRdb re-called the PCR reads with MiXCR. The table includes some 6,000 distinct CDR3 sequences, about 44% detected once. Their cognate antigens are unknown. Noted treatment: approximately 10-day PBMC culture with coronavirus spike peptide pools or control peptides (ViraFEST assay). During the years 2011-2018, before the COVID-19 pandemic, the unexposed donor's CD4+ T cells were collected. Material for sequencing was CD4+ T cells from blood, cultured in vitro. These TCRs come from a human donor in good health.

This chain connects TRBV5-8 to TRBJ1-6; D is uncertain. Trimming took off 0 bases at V and 6 bases at J, with 10 bases between the two ends. Looked up from germline, CDR1 is SGHTS and CDR2 is YDEGEE. The CDR3 contains 15 residues. CDR3: CASSLVMRGNSPLHF. The CDR3, as DNA: TGTGCCAGCAGCTTGGTGATGCGTGGTAATTCACCCCTCCACTTT.

This chain uses TRBV7-9 with TRBJ2-5, with TRBD2 identical over 14 bases. CDR1 is SEHNR and CDR2 is FQNEAQ in the germline V gene (reference sequence). Unmatched junction bases numbered 13, after V lost 5 bases and J lost 2 bases. This CDR3 region has 19 residues. CDR3 region: CASSLRNRTSGGSQETQYF. CDR3 sequence (DNA): TGTGCCAGCAGCCTAAGAAACCGGACTAGCGGGGGGTCGCAAGAGACCCAGTACTTC.

The V gene is TRBV6-5, the J gene TRBJ1-6, with D possibly TRBD1 on 5 matching bases. CDR3 length: 17 amino acids. Germline loops: CDR1 MNHEY, CDR2 SVGAGI. V gave up 0 bases and J gave up 2 bases, with 11 bases separating them. The CDR3 protein is CASSYSTQGPYNSPLHF. DNA for the CDR3: TGTGCCAGCAGTTACTCTACGCAGGGCCCCTATAATTCACCCCTCCACTTT.

The chain joins TRBV7-2 to TRBJ1-5, with a weak D call TRBD1 (6 bases). The CDR3 is made up of 15 amino acids. The germline gives CDR1 SGHTA, CDR2 FQGNSA. The V gene lost 0 bases and the J gene lost 3 bases, with 9 bases spanning the gap. The CDR3 sequence: CASSLAGDTNQPQHF. In DNA form, the CDR3 reads TGTGCCAGCAGCTTAGCCGGGGACACCAATCAGCCCCAGCATTTT.

The chain couples TRBV7-9 to TRBJ1-1; no clear D. The V and J ends lost 1 base and 0 bases respectively, with 6 bases between them. CDR3 size: 14 residues. Germline V gives CDR1 SEHNR, CDR2 FQNEAQ (reference sequence). CDR3 residues: CASSLGFVNTEAFF. The CDR3 coding sequence is TGTGCCAGCAGCTTAGGGTTCGTGAACACTGAAGCTTTCTTT. The whole variable domain, filled in from reference TRBV7-9 and TRBJ1-1, reads DTGVSQNPRHKITKRGQNVTFRCDPISEHNRLYWYRQTLGQGPEFLTYFQNEAQLEKSRLLSDRFSAERPKGSFSTLEIQRTEQGDSAMYLCASSLGFVNTEAFFGQGTRLTVV.

The chain links TRBV29-1 to TRBJ2-1; 10 positions agree with TRBD2. This CDR3 is built from 13 residues. With 6 bases clipped from V and 3 bases from J, the junction kept 2 bases outside the gene matches. Germline V gene lookup returns CDR1 SQVTM and CDR2 ANQGSEA. The CDR3 here is CSVSSGGYNEQFF. CDR3 bases: TGCAGCGTCTCTAGCGGGGGCTACAATGAGCAGTTCTTC.

This clonotype has only a few counts. J is TRBJ2-7 and V is TRBV6-1; 11 positions agree with TRBD2. J was trimmed by 0 bases and V by 6 bases; bases with no gene match: 4. CDR3 length equals 15 residues. Per germline, CDR1 MNHNS and CDR2 SASEGT. CDR3 in amino acids: CASRLAGVSSYEQYF. As DNA, the CDR3 is TGTGCCAGCAGACTAGCGGGGGTCTCCTCCTACGAGCAGTACTTC.